This T cell receptor beta chain is drawn from a study of blood T cell repertoires in COVID-19. Overall study: From T cells, B-cell-depleted T cells, or PBMCs came the material, which was cDNA or gDNA.

V was cut by 5 bases and J by 8 bases, with 18 bases left in between. Germline CDR1 MNHEY, CDR2 SVGEGT. The CDR3 totals 14 residues. Authors' data handling: Cell counts per sample came from amplifying reference gene primers. Generated by immunoSEQ multiplex PCR, the TCRdb table keeps only in-frame clones and is missing some. For V, J and clone size, that table is used; D and trimming come from the DNA. The profile shows around 220,000 clones, around 85% of them singletons. The chain combines TRBV6-2 or TRBV6-3 with TRBJ1-2, with a weak D call TRBD1 (5 bases). The sequence derives from a woman aged 35 to 49 with active or convalescent COVID-19. Material: peripheral blood. CDR3 DNA: TGTGCCAGCAGTGACCCTGTTCCGACAGACGGCTACACCTTC. Its translation: CASSDPVPTDGYTF.